The T cell receptor beta chain described here comes from a study of blood T cell repertoires in COVID-19. Study background: Acute and convalescent COVID-19 samples came from the United States, Italy and Spain. In each case, the material was cDNA or gDNA derived from T cells, B-cell-depleted T cells, or PBMCs.

How the authors handled the data: Cell counts per sample came from amplifying reference gene primers. Produced via immunoSEQ multiplex PCR; TCRdb's table is partial and in-frame only. Clone size and V and J calls were adopted from that table, with D and trimming inferred from the DNA. Of 300,000 or so clones in the sample, 75% to 90% were seen once. A word on this clone: This sample also contains other DNA sequences that code for the same CDR3.

Germline CDR1 and CDR2: KGHSH and LQKENI. V lost 2 bases and J lost 5, with 7 bases in between. The CDR3 is 13 amino acids. During active infection, Seattle patients enrolled and were then monitored through disease. This TCR derives from a woman in her 30s with COVID-19, enrolled during active disease. This chain uses TRBV18 with TRBJ1-5, with a weak D call TRBD1 (6 bases). The sample consisted of peripheral blood. The CDR3 DNA sequence: TGTGCCAGCTCACCAGAGGGGGATCAGCCCCAGCATTTT. Translation gives CASSPEGDQPQHF.